Below are 28 T cell receptor beta chains sequenced from a single sample in a study of blood T cells in healthy people across ages. The authors ran a second PCR of 7 to 11 cycles using a sample-barcoded 5' primer and a J-beta primer mix. TCRdb re-analysed the 5' RACE reads in MiXCR, keeping a single row per CDR3 protein. This sample has about 1.4 million distinct CDR3 sequences, with roughly 59% found just once. The source material was blood. The receptors here all came from a young man in good health.

V usage is TRBV28 and J usage is TRBJ2-5, with 7 bases matching TRBD1. The CDR3 has 17 amino acids. With 2 bases clipped from V and 11 bases from J, the junction kept 20 bases outside the gene matches. Germline V lookup: CDR1 MDHEN, CDR2 SYDVKM. CDR3 sequence: CASSLQPRQGALEEQYF. DNA of the CDR3: TGTGCCAGCAGTTTACAACCTCGACAGGGAGCCCTCGAGGAGCAGTACTTC.

The V call is TRBV5-1, the J call TRBJ2-5; no firm D call. The CDR3 has 18 amino acids. The V and J ends lost 0 bases and 5 bases respectively, with 23 bases between them. The V gene's germline CDR1 is SGHRS and CDR2 YFSETQ. CDR3 nucleotides: TGCGCCAGCAGCTTGGAACCCCAGGACCCAAGCACTCAGGAGACCCAGTACTTC. As protein: CASSLEPQDPSTQETQYF.

This chain links TRBV18 with TRBJ2-2; 8 nucleotides align to TRBD1. The ends lost 2 bases at V and 9 bases at J; junction bases unmatched: 2. Germline CDR1 is KGHSH and CDR2 is LQKENI. The CDR3 loop spans 13 amino acids. CDR3 protein: CASSPGDRRELFF. The DNA for the CDR3 is TGTGCCAGCTCACCAGGGGACAGGAGGGAGCTGTTTTTT.

This chain uses TRBV12-5 with TRBJ1-4; possible D gene TRBD1, 5 bases. Germline CDR1 and CDR2: LGHNT and FRNRAP. V lost 6 bases and J lost 6, with 14 bases in between. The CDR3 length is 14 residues. CDR3 in DNA: TGTGCTAGTGGCCCCTGGGGGGTGGATGAAAAACTGTTTTTT. It translates to CASGPWGVDEKLFF.

The rearrangement joins TRBV20-1 to TRBJ2-2; TRBD1 or TRBD2 may be the D gene (5 bases each). This CDR3 contains 14 residues. Germline V gene sequence: CDR1 DFQATT, CDR2 SNEGSKA (reference sequence). V dropped 2 bases and J dropped 6 bases, with 13 bases sitting between them. CDR3 sequence reads: CSARTPGTAGELFF. Written as DNA, the CDR3 is TGCAGTGCTAGAACCCCGGGGACCGCCGGGGAGCTGTTTTTT.

The chain recombines TRBV20-1 with TRBJ2-7; D is perhaps TRBD2 (5 bases). Per germline, CDR1 DFQATT and CDR2 SNEGSKA (reference sequence). Trimming left V 0 bases short and J 6 bases short, with 9 bases between. This CDR3 is 12 amino acids long. The chain's CDR3 is CSARDLRVEQYF. CDR3 DNA sequence: TGCAGTGCTAGAGATCTGCGGGTCGAGCAGTACTTC.

The rearrangement joins TRBV15 to TRBJ1-5; 7 bases fit TRBD1. Germline CDR1 reads LNHNV; CDR2 reads YYDKDF (reference sequence). This CDR3 has 13 residues. Trimming cost V 7 bases and J 6 bases; bases outside gene matches: 6. The CDR3 loop is CATIERGPQPQHF. In DNA form, the CDR3 reads TGTGCCACCATTGAAAGGGGGCCTCAGCCCCAGCATTTT.

The rearrangement uses TRBV20-1 and TRBJ1-2; D ambiguous. The germline V and J ends were trimmed by 2 bases and 7 bases, with 8 bases remaining between them. The CDR3 extends over 11 amino acids. Germline CDR1 reads DFQATT; CDR2 reads SNEGSKA (reference sequence). CDR3 nucleotides: TGCAGTGCTAGACCTTCGGTTGGCTACACCTTC. Its protein is CSARPSVGYTF.

J is TRBJ2-1 and V is TRBV9, with a weak D call TRBD2 (6 bases). Trimming removed 0 bases at V and 5 bases at J, with 9 bases between. The V gene's germline CDR1 is SGDLS and CDR2 YYNGEE. This CDR3 is 14 amino acids long. CDR3 in DNA: TGTGCCAGCAGCGTAGGTACTAGCCACAATGAGCAGTTCTTC. Translation gives CASSVGTSHNEQFF.

The chain uses TRBV5-6 and TRBJ1-1; D ambiguous. Germline V lookup: CDR1 SGHDT, CDR2 YYEEEE. V was cut by 0 bases and J by 4 bases, with 19 bases left in between. The CDR3 runs 17 residues. The CDR3 DNA reads TGTGCCAGCAGCTTGGCCGGGTTGAGGGTTGGTAGCACTGAAGCTTTCTTT. The encoded protein is CASSLAGLRVGSTEAFF.

This clonotype showed up just a few times. The chain has TRBV4-2 and TRBJ1-1; a weak D match, TRBD1 (6 bases). Trimming took 3 bases from V and 10 from J, leaving 15 bases between them. The CDR3 is 13 residues long. Germline CDR1 is LGHNA and CDR2 is YNFKEQ. CDR3 in amino acids: CASSQEGGVGAFF. The CDR3 bases are TGTGCCAGCAGCCAGGAGGGGGGGGTGGGAGCTTTCTTT.

The chain links TRBV29-1 to TRBJ1-2; TRBD1 matches at 7 bases. The length of the CDR3 is 12 residues. The junction had 2 bases not matched to a gene; V was cut back by 1 base and J by 6 bases. The germline gives CDR1 SQVTM, CDR2 ANQGSEA. This CDR3 is CSVEGDRDGYTF. The CDR3 region has the DNA TGCAGCGTTGAAGGAGACAGGGATGGCTACACCTTC.

This clonotype was seen just once. CDR3 protein: CASSLVGYGQFF. The CDR3 DNA sequence: TGTGCCAGCAGCTTAGTCGGCTATGGGCAGTTCTTC. The gene calls are TRBV7-2 and TRBJ2-1; D remains ambiguous. This CDR3 is 12 amino acids long. Germline values: CDR1 SGHTA, CDR2 FQGNSA. Trimming cost V 1 base and J 12 bases, with 10 bases left between them. The whole variable domain, remainder taken from reference TRBV7-2 and TRBJ2-1, is GAGVSQSPSNKVTEKGKDVELRCDPISGHTALYWYRQSLGQGLEFLIYFQGNSAPDKSGLPSDRFSAERTGGSVSTLTIQRTQQEDSAVYLCASSLVGYGQFFGPGTRLTVL.

The CDR3 spells CSVGTRVDEQYF. The CDR3 region has the DNA TGCAGCGTTGGGACCCGGGTGGACGAGCAGTACTTC. The chain employs TRBV29-1 and TRBJ2-4; no reliable D call. The J call may be mistaken, given a closer DNA end match to TRBJ2-7. This CDR3 contains 12 residues. The V gene's germline CDR1 is SQVTM and CDR2 ANQGSEA.

A few counts support this clonotype. V and J are TRBV4-2 and TRBJ1-2; TRBD1 might be the D (5 bases). The V and J ends lost 0 bases and 3 bases respectively, with 17 bases between them. This CDR3 is 17 amino acids long. Germline V CDR1 and CDR2: LGHNA, YNFKEQ. In DNA, the CDR3 is TGTGCCAGCAGCCAAGAGATGGATCTGGGGGAGTACTATGGCTACACCTTC. It specifies CASSQEMDLGEYYGYTF.

The V call is TRBV15, the J call TRBJ2-7; possible D gene TRBD2, 6 bases. The CDR3 is made up of 13 amino acids. V lost 0 bases and J 6 bases, leaving 9 bases between the germline ends. The germline CDR1 and CDR2 sequences are LNHNV and YYDKDF (reference sequence). CDR3 region: CATSRDVGGEQYF. As DNA, the CDR3 is TGTGCCACCAGCAGAGATGTGGGGGGCGAGCAGTACTTC. Drawing the rest from reference TRBV15 and TRBJ2-7, the complete variable domain is DAMVIQNPRYQVTQFGKPVTLSCSQTLNHNVMYWYQQKSSQAPKLLFHYYDKDFNNEADTPDNFQSRRPNTSFCFLDIRSPGLGDTAMYLCATSRDVGGEQYFGPGTRLTVT.

The chain combines TRBV2 with TRBJ1-5; the D is unclear. Germline V gene data show CDR1 as SNHLY and CDR2 as FYNNEI. The length of the CDR3 is 14 residues. The V end was cut by 4 bases, the J end by 4 bases, with 11 bases between. The CDR3 DNA reads as TGTGCCAGCAGTGCGGAGTGGCGAAATCAGCCCCAGCATTTT. Encoded protein: CASSAEWRNQPQHF.

This clonotype was detected a few times. The chain uses TRBV29-1 and TRBJ2-7; D possibly corresponds to TRBD1 (5 bases). The V end was cut by 2 bases, the J end by 2 bases, with 10 bases between. The CDR3 runs to 13 residues. From germline, CDR1 is SQVTM and CDR2 ANQGSEA. In DNA, the CDR3 is TGCAGCGTTGAAATCACAGGTGCCTACGAGCAGTACTTC. It encodes CSVEITGAYEQYF.

The chain joins TRBV7-8 to TRBJ2-7; D may be TRBD2 (6 bases). The end of the DNA aligns better with TRBJ2-5, so the J call may be wrong. The CDR3 covers 14 residues. CDR1 and CDR2 from the germline V gene are SGHVS and FQNEAQ. In DNA, the CDR3 is TGTGCCAGCAGCTTAGCGGGAGGCGGGCAGACCCAGTACTTC. Amino acids: CASSLAGGGQTQYF.

V usage is TRBV10-3 and J usage is TRBJ2-7; perhaps D is TRBD1 or TRBD2 (5 bases each). Germline values: CDR1 ENHRY, CDR2 SYGVKD. CDR3 size: 14 residues. V gave up 6 bases and J gave up 3 bases, with 15 bases separating them. Written as DNA, the CDR3 is TGTGCCATCAGATCCGGGACGGCGCTCTACGAGCAGTACTTC. It encodes CAIRSGTALYEQYF.

V is TRBV5-4 and J is TRBJ2-5, with 7 bases lining up with TRBD2. The DNA end favors TRBJ2-7, so the J call may be wrong. CDR3 length equals 15 residues. Germline V gives CDR1 SGHNT, CDR2 YYREEE (reference sequence). CDR3 coding DNA: TGTGCCAGCAGCTTGGTGCTTGCGGGAGTTGGCGAGCAGTACTTC. It is translated as CASSLVLAGVGEQYF.

The genes are TRBV27 and TRBJ2-7; D is possibly TRBD2 (5 bases). Germline CDR1 reads MNHEY; CDR2 reads SMNVEV (reference sequence). The germline V and J ends were trimmed by 3 bases and 6 bases, with 12 bases remaining between them. The CDR3 runs to 13 residues. CDR3 bases: TGTGCCAGCAGTTTCGGGGTGACGAGCGAGCAGTACTTC. Translation: CASSFGVTSEQYF.

The chain joins TRBV11-2 to TRBJ2-2; a possible D gene is TRBD2 (7 bases). Germline CDR1 and CDR2: SGHAT and FQNNGV. The germline V and J ends were trimmed by 0 bases and 4 bases, with 12 bases remaining between them. The CDR3 length is 16 residues. The CDR3 DNA is TGTGCCAGCAGCTTAGAGAGGGGGACTATCACCGGGGAGCTGTTTTTT. Translating gives CASSLERGTITGELFF.

The rearrangement links TRBV27 to TRBJ2-7; 7 bases are shared with TRBD1. The tail of the sequence fits TRBJ2-5 better, so the J call may be wrong. Germline V gene lookup returns CDR1 MNHEY and CDR2 SMNVEV (reference sequence). The CDR3 is 11 residues long. The CDR3 nucleotides are TGTGCCAGGAACAGGGGAGAGACCCAGTACTTC. Encoded protein: CARNRGETQYF.

This chain uses TRBV20-1 with TRBJ1-2; 12 bases fit TRBD1. V lost 0 bases and J lost 5; bases outside the gene matches: 16. From germline, CDR1 is DFQATT and CDR2 SNEGSKA (reference sequence). This CDR3 region has 19 residues. CDR3 DNA sequence: TGCAGTGCTAGAGATAGGGTACGGGACAGGGGGCCCATGGGTTATGGCTACACCTTC. Translated: CSARDRVRDRGPMGYGYTF.

The chain couples TRBV3-1 to TRBJ2-4; D is tentatively TRBD1 or TRBD2 (5 bases each). Germline CDR1 reads LGHDT; CDR2 reads YNNKEL (reference sequence). The CDR3 is 15 amino acids. V lost 4 bases and J 0 bases, leaving 10 bases between the germline ends. Here the CDR3 DNA reads TGTGCCAGCAGCCGGGACGCCTTAGCCAAAAACATTCAGTACTTC. Translation gives CASSRDALAKNIQYF.

The rearrangement links TRBV7-2 to TRBJ2-7, with 7 bases matching TRBD1. V lost 1 base, J lost 2 bases, and 5 bases stayed unmatched. There are 15 residues in the CDR3. Germline CDR1 and CDR2: SGHTA and FQGNSA. The CDR3 bases are TGTGCCAGCAGCTTAGGAGGACAGGCCGCCTACGAGCAGTACTTC. Protein: CASSLGGQAAYEQYF.

Points on this clonotype: Possible read error: a much larger clone is one base away. The gene calls are TRBV29-1 and TRBJ2-5; weak D call: TRBD1 (5 bases). There are 14 residues in the CDR3. Trimming removed 0 bases at V and 11 bases at J, with 19 bases between. Germline CDR1 and CDR2: SQVTM and ANQGSEA. CDR3 nucleotides: TGCAGCGTTGAAGATCGCGGCAGGGCCAATGAGCAGTACTTC. Residues: CSVEDRGRANEQYF.